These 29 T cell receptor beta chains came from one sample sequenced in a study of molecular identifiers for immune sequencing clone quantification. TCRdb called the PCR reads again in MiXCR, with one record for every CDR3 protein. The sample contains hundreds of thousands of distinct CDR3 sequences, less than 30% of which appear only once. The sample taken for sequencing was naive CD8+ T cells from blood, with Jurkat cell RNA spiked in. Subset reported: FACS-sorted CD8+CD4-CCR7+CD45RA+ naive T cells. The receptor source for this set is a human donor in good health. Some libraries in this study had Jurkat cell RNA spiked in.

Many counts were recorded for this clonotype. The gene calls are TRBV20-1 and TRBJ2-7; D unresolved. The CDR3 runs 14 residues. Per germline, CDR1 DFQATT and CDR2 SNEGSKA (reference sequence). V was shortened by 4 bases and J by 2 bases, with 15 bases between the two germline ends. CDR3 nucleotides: TGCAGTGCTAAAAGTGCAGGAGTTACCTACGAGCAGTACTTC. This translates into CSAKSAGVTYEQYF.

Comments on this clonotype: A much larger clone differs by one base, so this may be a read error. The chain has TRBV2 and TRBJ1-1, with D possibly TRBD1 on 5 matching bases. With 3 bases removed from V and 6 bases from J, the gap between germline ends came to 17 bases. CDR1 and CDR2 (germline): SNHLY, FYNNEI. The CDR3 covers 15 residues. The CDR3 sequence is CASSDGVRVDAEAFF. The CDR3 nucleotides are TGTGCCAGCAGTGATGGTGTCAGGGTGGACGCTGAAGCTTTCTTT.

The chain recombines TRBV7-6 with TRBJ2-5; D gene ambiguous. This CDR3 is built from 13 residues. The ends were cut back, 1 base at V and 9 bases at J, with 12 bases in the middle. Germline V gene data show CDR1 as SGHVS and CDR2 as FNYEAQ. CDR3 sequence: CASSLGLLTAQYF. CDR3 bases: TGTGCCAGCAGCTTAGGGTTGCTTACGGCCCAGTACTTC. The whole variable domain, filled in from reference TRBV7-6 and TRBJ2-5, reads GAGVSQSPRYKVTKRGQDVALRCDPISGHVSLYWYRQALGQGPEFLTYFNYEAQQDKSGLPNDRFSAERPEGSISTLTIQRTEQRDSAMYRCASSLGLLTAQYFGPGTRLLVL.

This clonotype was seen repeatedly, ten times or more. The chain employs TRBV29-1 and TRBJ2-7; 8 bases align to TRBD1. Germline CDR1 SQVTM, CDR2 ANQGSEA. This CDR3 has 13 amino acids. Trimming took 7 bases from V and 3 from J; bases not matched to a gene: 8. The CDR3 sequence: CSASETGVYEQYF. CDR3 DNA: TGCAGCGCGTCCGAGACAGGGGTCTACGAGCAGTACTTC.

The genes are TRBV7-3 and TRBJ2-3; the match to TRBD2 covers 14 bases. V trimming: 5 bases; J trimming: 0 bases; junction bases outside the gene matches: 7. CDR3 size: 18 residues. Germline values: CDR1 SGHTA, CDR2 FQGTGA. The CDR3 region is CASSPGTSGSASTDTQYF. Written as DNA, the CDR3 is TGTGCCAGCAGCCCCGGGACTAGCGGGAGTGCGAGCACAGATACGCAGTATTTT.

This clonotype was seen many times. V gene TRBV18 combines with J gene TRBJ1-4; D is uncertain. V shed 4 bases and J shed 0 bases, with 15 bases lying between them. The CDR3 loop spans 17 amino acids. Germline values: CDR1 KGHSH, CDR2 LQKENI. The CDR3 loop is CASSLNPAGTTNEKLFF. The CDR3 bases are TGTGCCAGCTCACTCAATCCGGCCGGGACAACTAATGAAAAACTGTTTTTT.

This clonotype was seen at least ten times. CDR3 in DNA: TGTGCCAGCAGCTTGACCAAAGAGACCCAGTACTTC. This codes for CASSLTKETQYF. The V and J genes are TRBV5-6 and TRBJ2-5; D remains unclear. Germline CDR1 is SGHDT and CDR2 is YYEEEE. V was trimmed by 1 base and J by 3 bases, leaving 4 bases between them. The CDR3 runs 12 residues.

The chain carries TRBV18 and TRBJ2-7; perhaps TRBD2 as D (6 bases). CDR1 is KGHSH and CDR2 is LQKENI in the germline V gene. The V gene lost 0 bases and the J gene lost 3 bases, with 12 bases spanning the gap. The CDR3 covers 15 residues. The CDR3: CASSPPRTMVYEQYF. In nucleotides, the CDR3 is TGTGCCAGCTCACCACCGCGGACTATGGTCTACGAGCAGTACTTC.

CDR3 nucleotides: TGCAGTGCTAGAGATCTCGACAGGGGAACCTCCTACGAGCAGTACTTC. It is translated as CSARDLDRGTSYEQYF. This chain uses TRBV20-1 with TRBJ2-7, with 8 bases fitting TRBD1. Per the germline V gene, CDR1 is DFQATT and CDR2 is SNEGSKA (reference sequence). The CDR3 totals 16 residues. The ends lost 0 bases at V and 0 bases at J; junction bases unmatched: 7.

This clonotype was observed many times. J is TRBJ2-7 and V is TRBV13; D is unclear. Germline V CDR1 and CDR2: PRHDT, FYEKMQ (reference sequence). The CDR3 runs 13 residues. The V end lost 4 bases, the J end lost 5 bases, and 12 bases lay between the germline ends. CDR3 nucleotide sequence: TGTGCCAGCAGCTCGCCGTCGGGTAACGAGCAGTACTTC. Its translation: CASSSPSGNEQYF.

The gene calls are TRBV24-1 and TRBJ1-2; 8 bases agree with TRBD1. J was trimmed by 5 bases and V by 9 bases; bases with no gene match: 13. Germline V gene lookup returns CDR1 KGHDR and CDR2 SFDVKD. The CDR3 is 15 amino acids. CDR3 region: CATLPGRDRYYGYTF. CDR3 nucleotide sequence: TGTGCCACCCTACCGGGGCGGGACAGGTATTATGGCTACACCTTC.

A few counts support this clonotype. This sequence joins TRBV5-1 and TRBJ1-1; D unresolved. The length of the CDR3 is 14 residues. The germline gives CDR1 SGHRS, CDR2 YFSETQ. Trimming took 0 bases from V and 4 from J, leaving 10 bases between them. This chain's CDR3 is CASSLDSPITEAFF. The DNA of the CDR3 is TGCGCCAGCAGCTTGGACAGTCCGATCACTGAAGCTTTCTTT.

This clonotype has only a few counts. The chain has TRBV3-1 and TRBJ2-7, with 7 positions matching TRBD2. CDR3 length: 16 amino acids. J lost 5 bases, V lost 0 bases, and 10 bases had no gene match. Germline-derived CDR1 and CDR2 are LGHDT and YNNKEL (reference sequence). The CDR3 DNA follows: TGTGCCAGCAGCCAAGATCTCGCGGGGGAAATGGACGAGCAGTACTTC. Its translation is CASSQDLAGEMDEQYF.

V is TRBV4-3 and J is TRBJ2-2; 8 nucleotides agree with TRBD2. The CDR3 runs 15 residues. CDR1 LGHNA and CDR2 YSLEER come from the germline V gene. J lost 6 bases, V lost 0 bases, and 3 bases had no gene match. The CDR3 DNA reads TGCGCCAGCAGCCAAGACAGCGGGAGCTCCGGGGAGCTGTTTTTT. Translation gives CASSQDSGSSGELFF.

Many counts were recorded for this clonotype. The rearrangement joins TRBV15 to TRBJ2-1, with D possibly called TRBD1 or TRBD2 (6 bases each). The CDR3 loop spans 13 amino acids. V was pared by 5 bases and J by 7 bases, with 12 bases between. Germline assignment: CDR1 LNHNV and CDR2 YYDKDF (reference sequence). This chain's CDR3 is CATSSTGRNEQFF. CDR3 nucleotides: TGTGCCACCAGCTCAACAGGGAGGAATGAGCAGTTCTTC.

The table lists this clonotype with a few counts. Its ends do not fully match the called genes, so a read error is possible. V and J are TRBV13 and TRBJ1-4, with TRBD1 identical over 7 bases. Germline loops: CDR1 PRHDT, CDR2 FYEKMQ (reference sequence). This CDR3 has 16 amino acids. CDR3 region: CASSDPRQGEAEKLLF. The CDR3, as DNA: TGTGCCAGCAGCGATCCTAGACAGGGTGAGGCTGAAAAACTGCTTTTT.

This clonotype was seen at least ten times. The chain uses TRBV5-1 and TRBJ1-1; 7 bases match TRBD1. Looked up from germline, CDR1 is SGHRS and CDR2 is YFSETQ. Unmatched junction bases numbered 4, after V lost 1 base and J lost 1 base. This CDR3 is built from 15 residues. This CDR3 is CASSLKQGTNTEAFF. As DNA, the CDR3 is TGCGCCAGCAGCTTGAAACAGGGGACGAACACTGAAGCTTTCTTT.

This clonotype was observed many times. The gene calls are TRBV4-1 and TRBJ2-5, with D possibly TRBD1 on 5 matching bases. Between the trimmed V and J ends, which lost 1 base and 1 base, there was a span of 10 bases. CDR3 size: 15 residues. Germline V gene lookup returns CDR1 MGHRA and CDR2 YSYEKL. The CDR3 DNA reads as TGCGCCAGCAGCCAAGTCCCAGGGTTCCAAGAGACCCAGTACTTC. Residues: CASSQVPGFQETQYF.

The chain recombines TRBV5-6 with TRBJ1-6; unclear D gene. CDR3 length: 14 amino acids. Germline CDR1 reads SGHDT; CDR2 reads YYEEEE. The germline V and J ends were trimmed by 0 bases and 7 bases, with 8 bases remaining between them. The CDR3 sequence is CASSLVIGNSPLHF. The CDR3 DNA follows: TGTGCCAGCAGCTTGGTTATAGGGAATTCACCCCTCCACTTT.

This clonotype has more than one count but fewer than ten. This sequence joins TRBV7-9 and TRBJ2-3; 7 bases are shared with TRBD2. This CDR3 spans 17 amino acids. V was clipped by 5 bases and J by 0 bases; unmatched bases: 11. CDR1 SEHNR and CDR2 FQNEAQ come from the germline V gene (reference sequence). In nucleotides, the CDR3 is TGTGCCAGCAGCCACCCCCTTGGGGGGGGAAGCACAGATACGCAGTATTTT. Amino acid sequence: CASSHPLGGGSTDTQYF.

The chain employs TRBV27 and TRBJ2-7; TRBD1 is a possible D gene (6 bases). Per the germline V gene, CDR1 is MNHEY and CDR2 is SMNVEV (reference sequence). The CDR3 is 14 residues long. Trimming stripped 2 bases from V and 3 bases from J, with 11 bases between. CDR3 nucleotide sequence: TGTGCCAGCAGTTTAGCAGGGGTCAACTACGAGCAGTACTTC. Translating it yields CASSLAGVNYEQYF.

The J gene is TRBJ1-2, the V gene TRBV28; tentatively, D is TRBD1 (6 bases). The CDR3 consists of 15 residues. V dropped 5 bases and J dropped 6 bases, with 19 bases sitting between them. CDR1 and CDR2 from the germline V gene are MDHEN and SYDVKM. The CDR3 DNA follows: TGTGCCAGCAGTCCTGTCGGCGGGGGCCTGGATGGCTACACCTTC. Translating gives CASSPVGGGLDGYTF.

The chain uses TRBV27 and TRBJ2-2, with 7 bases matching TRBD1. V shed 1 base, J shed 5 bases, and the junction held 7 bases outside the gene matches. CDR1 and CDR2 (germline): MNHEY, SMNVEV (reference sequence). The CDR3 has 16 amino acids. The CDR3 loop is CASSLFGRGLTGELFF. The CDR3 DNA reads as TGTGCCAGCAGTTTATTCGGCAGGGGGTTGACCGGGGAGCTGTTTTTT.

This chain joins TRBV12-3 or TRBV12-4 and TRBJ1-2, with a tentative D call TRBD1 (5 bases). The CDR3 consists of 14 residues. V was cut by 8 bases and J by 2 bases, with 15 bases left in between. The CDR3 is CASGIKGFNYGYTF. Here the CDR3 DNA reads TGTGCCAGCGGTATAAAGGGGTTCAACTATGGCTACACCTTC.

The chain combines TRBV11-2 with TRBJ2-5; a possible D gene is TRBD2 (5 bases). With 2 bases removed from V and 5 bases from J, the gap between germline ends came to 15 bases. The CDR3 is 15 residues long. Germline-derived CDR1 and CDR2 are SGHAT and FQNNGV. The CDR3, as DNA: TGTGCCAGCAGCTTAAGTCCGGGATTGGCGGAGACCCAGTACTTC. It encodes CASSLSPGLAETQYF.

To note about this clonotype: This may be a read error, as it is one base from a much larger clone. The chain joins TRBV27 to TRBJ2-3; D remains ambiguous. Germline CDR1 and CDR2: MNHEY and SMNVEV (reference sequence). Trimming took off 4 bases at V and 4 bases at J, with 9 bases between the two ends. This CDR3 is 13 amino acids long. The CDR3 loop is CASSSPPPDTQYF. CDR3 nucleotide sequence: TGTGCCAGCAGTTCCCCCCCGCCAGATACGCAGTATTTT.

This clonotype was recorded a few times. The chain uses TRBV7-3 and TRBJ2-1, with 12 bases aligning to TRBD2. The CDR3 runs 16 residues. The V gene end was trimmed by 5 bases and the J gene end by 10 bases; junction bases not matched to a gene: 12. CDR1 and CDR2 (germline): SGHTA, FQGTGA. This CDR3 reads CASSPGLAGPIGEQFF. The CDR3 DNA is TGTGCCAGCAGCCCCGGACTAGCGGGACCCATCGGAGAGCAGTTCTTC.

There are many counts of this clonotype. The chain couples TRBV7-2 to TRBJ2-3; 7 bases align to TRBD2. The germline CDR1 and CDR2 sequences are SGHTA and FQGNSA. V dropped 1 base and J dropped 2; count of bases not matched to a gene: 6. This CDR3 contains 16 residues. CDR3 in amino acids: CASSLDPGLTTDTQYF. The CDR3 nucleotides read TGTGCCAGCAGCTTAGACCCGGGACTAACCACAGATACGCAGTATTTT.

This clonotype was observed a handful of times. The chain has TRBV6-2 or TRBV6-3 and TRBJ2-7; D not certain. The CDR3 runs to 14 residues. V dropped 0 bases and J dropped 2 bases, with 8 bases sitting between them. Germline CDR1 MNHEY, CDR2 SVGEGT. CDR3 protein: CASSYSDRAYEQYF. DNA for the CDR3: TGTGCCAGCAGTTACTCTGACCGGGCCTACGAGCAGTACTTC.